The clone carrying this TCR beta chain appeared a few times. The repertoire was sequenced with immunoSEQ multiplex PCR; TCRdb's copy has only in-frame clones and lacks some. The sample carries approximately 140,000 clones, 87% recorded once. The data belong to a study of blood T cell repertoires in COVID-19. Study as a whole: Sources were T cells, B-cell-depleted T cells, or PBMCs; the material itself was cDNA or gDNA.

Recruitment covered about two dozen US areas and drew participants whose ages spanned about 18 to 100 years. Those designated as exposed participants met a COVID-19 case within 2 weeks before study entry. The TCR was taken from a woman in her 40s who had been exposed to COVID-19. Sequencing was done on a sample of PBMCs or T cells enriched from blood (not recorded which).

CDR3 coding DNA: TGCGCCAGCAGCTTGGGCAGGTCGGGAGGAGAAAAACTGTTTTTT. Residues: CASSLGRSGGEKLFF. The genes are TRBV5-1 and TRBJ1-4; D uncertain. From germline, CDR1 is SGHRS and CDR2 YFSETQ. Deletions cut 0 bases from V and 8 bases from J, with 14 bases between. The CDR3 is 15 residues long.